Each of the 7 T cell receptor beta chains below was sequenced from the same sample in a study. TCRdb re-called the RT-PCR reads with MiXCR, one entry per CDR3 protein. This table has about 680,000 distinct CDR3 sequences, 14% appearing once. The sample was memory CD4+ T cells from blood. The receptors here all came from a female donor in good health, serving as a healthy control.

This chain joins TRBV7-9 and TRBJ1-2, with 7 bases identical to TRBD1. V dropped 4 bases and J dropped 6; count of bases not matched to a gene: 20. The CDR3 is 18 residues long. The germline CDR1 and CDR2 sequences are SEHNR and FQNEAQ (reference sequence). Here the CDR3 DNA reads TGTGCCAGCAGCTCCCTCCTTGGAAAAGGAGGGGGCCCTGATGGCTACACCTTC. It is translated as CASSSLLGKGGGPDGYTF. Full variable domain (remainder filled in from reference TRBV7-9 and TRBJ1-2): DTGVSQNPRHKITKRGQNVTFRCDPISEHNRLYWYRQTLGQGPEFLTYFQNEAQLEKSRLLSDRFSAERPKGSFSTLEIQRTEQGDSAMYLCASSSLLGKGGGPDGYTFGSGTRLTVV.

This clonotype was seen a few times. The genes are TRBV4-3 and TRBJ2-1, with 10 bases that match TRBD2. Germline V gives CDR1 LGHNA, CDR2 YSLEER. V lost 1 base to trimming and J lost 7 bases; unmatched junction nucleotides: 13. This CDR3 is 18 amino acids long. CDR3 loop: CASSQAGTSAPPGNEQFF. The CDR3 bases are TGCGCCAGCAGCCAAGCTGGGACTAGCGCGCCCCCGGGGAATGAGCAGTTCTTC.

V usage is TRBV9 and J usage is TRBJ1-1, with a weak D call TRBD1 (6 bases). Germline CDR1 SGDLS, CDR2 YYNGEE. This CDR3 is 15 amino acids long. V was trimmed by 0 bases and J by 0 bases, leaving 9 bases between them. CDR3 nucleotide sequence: TGTGCCAGCAGCGTAGACGGACAGTTGAACACTGAAGCTTTCTTT. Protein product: CASSVDGQLNTEAFF.

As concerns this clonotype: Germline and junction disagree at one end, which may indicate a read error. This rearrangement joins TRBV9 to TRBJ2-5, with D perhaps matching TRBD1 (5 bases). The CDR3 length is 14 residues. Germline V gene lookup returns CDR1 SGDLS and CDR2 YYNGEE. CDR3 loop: CASTVGTGRETQYF. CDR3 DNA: TGTGCCAGCACCGTAGGAACAGGCCGGGAGACCCAGTACTTC.

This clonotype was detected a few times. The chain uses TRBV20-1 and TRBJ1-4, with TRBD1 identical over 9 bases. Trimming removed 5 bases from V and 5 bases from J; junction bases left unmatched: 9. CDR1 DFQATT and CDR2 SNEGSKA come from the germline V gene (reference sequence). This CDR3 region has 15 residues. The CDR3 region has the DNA TGCAGTGCTCCCAACCTCGGACAGGGGAATGAAAAACTGTTTTTT. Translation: CSAPNLGQGNEKLFF.

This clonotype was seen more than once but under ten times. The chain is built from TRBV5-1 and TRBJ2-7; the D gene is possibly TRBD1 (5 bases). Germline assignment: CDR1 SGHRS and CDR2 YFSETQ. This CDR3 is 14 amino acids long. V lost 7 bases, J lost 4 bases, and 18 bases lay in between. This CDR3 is CASRTHPAGYEQYF. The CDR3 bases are TGCGCCAGCCGAACCCATCCGGCAGGGTACGAGCAGTACTTC. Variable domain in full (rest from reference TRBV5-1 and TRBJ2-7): KAGVTQTPRYLIKTRGQQVTLSCSPISGHRSVSWYQQTPGQGLQFLFEYFSETQRNKGNFPGRFSGRQFSNSRSEMNVSTLELGDSALYLCASRTHPAGYEQYFGPGTRLTVT.

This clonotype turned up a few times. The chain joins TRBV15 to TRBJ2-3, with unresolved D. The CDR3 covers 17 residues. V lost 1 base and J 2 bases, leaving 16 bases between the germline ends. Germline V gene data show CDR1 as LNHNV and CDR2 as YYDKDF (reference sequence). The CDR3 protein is CATSRVGSTKNTDTQYF. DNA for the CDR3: TGTGCCACCAGCAGAGTGGGTTCTACTAAGAACACAGATACGCAGTATTTT.